This T cell receptor (beta chain) was sequenced in a study of shared clonotypes between healthy human individuals. This table comes from immunoSEQ multiplex PCR, and its TCRdb copy is limited to in-frame clones, with some not included. This table has some 470,000 clones, around 80% appearing once. CDR3 length: 14 residues. V was pared by 0 bases and J by 6 bases, with 12 bases between. CDR1 is WNHNN and CDR2 is SYGVQD in the germline V gene (reference sequence). This clone was picked up one time. The chain is built from TRBV10-1 and TRBJ2-7, with D tentatively TRBD1 (6 bases). Sample: PBMCs. This clonotype was sampled from a woman aged 40 to 50 in good health. Some clones in this sample may be carry-over from other donors' samples. The CDR3 nucleotides are TGCGCCAGCAGTGAGTCGATTGGGGGCGCCGAGCAGTACTTC. Amino acid sequence: CASSESIGGAEQYF.